The clone carrying this TCR beta chain was counted only a few times. Its antigen is unknown. The data derive from a study of CD8+ T cells in alopecia areata. Study overall: The protocol delivered tofacitinib for 6 to 18 months, then withdrew it for 6 months. Scalp area affected, as a percentage, set the severity score of treated patients.

Indicated treatment: oral pan-JAK inhibitor, 5-10 mg twice daily. Overall study results and limits: Scalp clonality and expanded CD8+ clones among the top 100 fell significantly with tofacitinib. Compared with normal scalp, lesional scalp had higher clonality and more expanded CD8+ clones.

In each case, RNA was isolated and then reverse transcribed into cDNA as the sequencing template. The table came from immunoSEQ multiplex PCR; TCRdb's copy has only in-frame clones and leaves some out. This table has about 140,000 clones, 86% appearing once. Trimming took 5 bases from V and 0 from J, leaving 11 bases between them. The CDR3 loop spans 14 amino acids. Germline-derived CDR1 and CDR2 are MDHEN and SYDVKM. The sample consisted of CD8+ T cells sorted from blood, taken at week 4, from a patient treated with tofacitinib. The chain links TRBV28 to TRBJ2-7; D could derive from TRBD1 or TRBD2 (5 bases each). The sequence derives from a human donor with alopecia areata. The CDR3 protein is CASSRRGLSYEQYF. Written as DNA, the CDR3 is TGTGCCAGCAGTCGCCGGGGCCTCTCCTACGAGCAGTACTTC.